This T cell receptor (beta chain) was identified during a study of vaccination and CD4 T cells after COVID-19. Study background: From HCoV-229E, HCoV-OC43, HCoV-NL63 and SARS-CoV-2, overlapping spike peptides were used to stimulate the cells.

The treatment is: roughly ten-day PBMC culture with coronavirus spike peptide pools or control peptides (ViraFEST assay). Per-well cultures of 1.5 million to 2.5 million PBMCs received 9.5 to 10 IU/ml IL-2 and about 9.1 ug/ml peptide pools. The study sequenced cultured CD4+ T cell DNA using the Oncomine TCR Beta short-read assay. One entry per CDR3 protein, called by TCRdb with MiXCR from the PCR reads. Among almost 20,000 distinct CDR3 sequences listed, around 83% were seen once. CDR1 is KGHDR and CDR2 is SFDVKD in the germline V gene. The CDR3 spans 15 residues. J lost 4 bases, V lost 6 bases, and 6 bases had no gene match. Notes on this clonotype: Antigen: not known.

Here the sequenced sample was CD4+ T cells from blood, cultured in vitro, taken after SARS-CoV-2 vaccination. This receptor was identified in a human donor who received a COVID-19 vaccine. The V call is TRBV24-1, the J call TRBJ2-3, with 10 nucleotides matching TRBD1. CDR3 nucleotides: TGTGCCACCAGTACCGGGACAGGGGTATCAGATACGCAGTATTTT. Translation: CATSTGTGVSDTQYF.